These 19 T cell receptor beta chains came from one sample sequenced in a study of CD8+ T cells in alopecia areata. Following RNA extraction, reverse transcription yielded cDNA that acted as the sequencing template. Assay used: immunoSEQ multiplex PCR; TCRdb lists only in-frame clones, some missing. Of 45,000 to 70,000 clones detected, approximately 96% appear once; the ten largest clones hold about a quarter. The specimen comprised CD8+ T cells sorted from blood, sampled at week 0. Receptors originate from a human donor with alopecia areata.

V usage is TRBV11-1 and J usage is TRBJ2-3; D call uncertain. V lost 5 bases to trimming and J lost 2 bases, with 8 bases between them. CDR3 length equals 13 residues. CDR1 and CDR2 (germline): SGHAT, FQDESV (reference sequence). The CDR3: CASSPFLTDTQYF. The CDR3 DNA reads as TGTGCCAGCAGCCCGTTCCTCACAGATACGCAGTATTTT.

The chain uses TRBV10-3 and TRBJ1-2; 9 positions match TRBD1. After removal of 10 bases from V and 4 bases from J, the junction contained 13 bases not matched to a gene. This CDR3 region has 15 residues. Looked up from germline, CDR1 is ENHRY and CDR2 is SYGVKD. In DNA form, the CDR3 reads TGTGCCAGCAAACCGACAGGGGGAGCGGTCTATGGCTACACCTTC. It translates to CASKPTGGAVYGYTF.

V is TRBV7-9 and J is TRBJ2-5, with 7 bases that match TRBD2. V gave up 3 bases and J gave up 4 bases; unmatched junction bases: 2. This CDR3 is built from 13 residues. Germline CDR1 is SEHNR and CDR2 is FQNEAQ (reference sequence). The CDR3 DNA is TGTGCCAGCAGCTTCGGCGGGGGAGAGACCCAGTACTTC. It is translated as CASSFGGGETQYF.

The genes are TRBV27 and TRBJ2-2; TRBD2 matches at 9 bases. The trim removed 3 bases at V and 6 bases at J, leaving 5 bases unmatched. CDR1 and CDR2 from the germline V gene are MNHEY and SMNVEV (reference sequence). The CDR3 is 15 residues long. CDR3 DNA: TGTGCCAGCAGTTTTGCGGGGGGGCCGTCCGGGGAGCTGTTTTTT. Amino acid sequence: CASSFAGGPSGELFF.

The J gene is TRBJ1-2, the V gene TRBV30, with D unresolved. This CDR3 has 12 amino acids. Germline V gene lookup returns CDR1 GTSNPN and CDR2 SVGIG (reference sequence). V was clipped by 2 bases and J by 13 bases, with 17 bases between them. The CDR3 DNA reads TGTGCCTGGAGTTCAATGACATCAACGGTCACCTTC. It translates to CAWSSMTSTVTF.

V is TRBV7-8 and J is TRBJ2-2, with 11 bases identical to TRBD2. The CDR3 runs 15 residues. Germline loops: CDR1 SGHVS, CDR2 FQNEAQ. Unmatched junction bases numbered 5, after V lost 5 bases and J lost 6 bases. The CDR3, as DNA: TGTGCCAGCAGCCCCACTAGCGGGGGATCCGGGGAGCTGTTTTTT. Translating it yields CASSPTSGGSGELFF.

The chain couples TRBV7-9 to TRBJ2-6; D is uncertain. CDR3 length: 16 residues. Trimming pared 6 bases from V and 4 bases from J, leaving 16 bases between. CDR1 and CDR2 from the germline V gene are SEHNR and FQNEAQ (reference sequence). CDR3 loop: CASSPARTLGANVLTF. DNA of the CDR3: TGTGCCAGCAGTCCTGCTCGGACCCTCGGGGCCAACGTCCTGACTTTC.

The table lists this clone with a count of one. The rearrangement links TRBV16 to TRBJ2-7, with 7 bases matching TRBD2. CDR3 length: 15 residues. The germline CDR1 and CDR2 sequences are KGHSY and FQNENV. Unmatched junction bases numbered 9, after V lost 4 bases and J lost 3 bases. The CDR3 reads CASSPREGSHYEQYF. In DNA form, the CDR3 reads TGTGCCAGCAGCCCCAGGGAGGGGTCTCACTACGAGCAGTACTTC.

The chain combines TRBV5-4 with TRBJ1-1, with D perhaps matching TRBD1 (5 bases). This CDR3 comprises 14 residues. In germline, CDR1 is SGHNT, CDR2 YYREEE (reference sequence). V was trimmed by 4 bases and J by 4 bases, leaving 14 bases between them. Written as DNA, the CDR3 is TGTGCCAGCAGCCGAGGGGCGGGGGGCACTGAAGCTTTCTTT. As protein: CASSRGAGGTEAFF.

V is TRBV7-9 and J is TRBJ2-5; perhaps TRBD1 as D (6 bases). Germline V gives CDR1 SEHNR, CDR2 FQNEAQ (reference sequence). V lost 5 bases, J lost 5 bases, and 15 bases lay in between. CDR3 length equals 14 residues. The CDR3 region has the DNA TGTGCCAGCAGCACCTCACAGGGATCGGAGACCCAGTACTTC. The encoded protein is CASSTSQGSETQYF.

As to this clone: At the DNA level, this CDR3 is encoded by other sequences in the same sample as well. V gene TRBV19 combines with J gene TRBJ1-1; D not resolved. The CDR3 runs to 13 residues. Trimming removed 1 base at V and 2 bases at J, with 5 bases between. The V gene's germline CDR1 is LNHDA and CDR2 SQIVND (reference sequence). The CDR3 nucleotides read TGTGCCAGTAGTATAGCCGCTAACACTGAAGCTTTCTTT. Translation: CASSIAANTEAFF.

CDR3 coding DNA: TGTGCCAGCAGTGATGGGACTAGCCTATTCGGTGAGCAGTTCTTC. It is translated as CASSDGTSLFGEQFF. The chain joins TRBV27 to TRBJ2-1; 9 bases map to TRBD2. V was clipped by 5 bases and J by 9 bases; unmatched bases: 11. CDR1 and CDR2 (germline): MNHEY, SMNVEV (reference sequence). This CDR3 is built from 15 residues.

The chain uses TRBV30 and TRBJ1-1; D perhaps matches TRBD1 (6 bases). The CDR3 length is 15 residues. Germline V gene data show CDR1 as GTSNPN and CDR2 as SVGIG (reference sequence). V was pared by 0 bases and J by 4 bases, with 15 bases between. The DNA for the CDR3 is TGTGCCTGGAGTGTAGCAGGAGGGGGGAGCACTGAAGCTTTCTTT. Protein: CAWSVAGGGSTEAFF.

The chain combines TRBV29-1 with TRBJ2-3; D remains unclear. Trimming pared 1 base from V and 1 base from J, leaving 6 bases between. The CDR3 has 13 amino acids. The germline CDR1 and CDR2 sequences are SQVTM and ANQGSEA. The CDR3 sequence is CSVEGGRTDTQYF. DNA for the CDR3: TGCAGCGTTGAAGGTGGCCGCACAGATACGCAGTATTTT.

CDR3 coding DNA: TGTGCCAGCAGCTCGGGCCCCGTGGGGTTCTTC. It encodes CASSSGPVGFF. The chain recombines TRBV7-2 with TRBJ2-1; no firm D call. CDR1 and CDR2 from the germline V gene are SGHTA and FQGNSA. The CDR3 is 11 amino acids. V was trimmed by 4 bases and J by 15 bases, leaving 13 bases between them.

V usage is TRBV6-1 and J usage is TRBJ2-7, with 10 positions matching TRBD2. The CDR3 consists of 16 residues. Trimming at V came to 0 bases and at J to 0 bases, leaving 2 bases not matched to a gene. The germline V gene has CDR1 MNHNS and CDR2 SASEGT. The CDR3 spells CASSEATSGYSYEQYF. The CDR3 DNA reads TGTGCCAGCAGTGAAGCGACTAGCGGGTACTCCTACGAGCAGTACTTC.

This chain links TRBV7-9 with TRBJ2-7, with D hard to call. CDR1 and CDR2 (germline): SEHNR, FQNEAQ (reference sequence). This CDR3 is built from 18 residues. V was pared by 7 bases and J by 2 bases, with 27 bases between. The CDR3: CASTGPRQGLASTYEQYF. The CDR3 nucleotides are TGTGCCAGCACCGGTCCGCGGCAAGGGCTCGCTTCCACCTACGAGCAGTACTTC.

This clone was recorded only once. V usage is TRBV7-6 and J usage is TRBJ2-7, with TRBD1 matching 8 bases. The germline CDR1 and CDR2 sequences are SGHVS and FNYEAQ. The CDR3 is 18 amino acids. Unmatched junction bases numbered 16, after V lost 5 bases and J lost 1 base. The CDR3 nucleotides are TGTGCCAGCAGCCTCCGTCCCGGGACAGGACTAATATCCTACGAGCAGTACTTC. Encoded protein: CASSLRPGTGLISYEQYF.

V is TRBV7-6 and J is TRBJ2-7; 8 bases align to TRBD2. V dropped 1 base and J dropped 4; count of bases not matched to a gene: 6. Germline V gene data show CDR1 as SGHVS and CDR2 as FNYEAQ. This CDR3 comprises 15 residues. The CDR3 DNA reads TGTGCCAGCAGCTTAGGTACGGGACTAGGATACGAGCAGTACTTC. The encoded protein is CASSLGTGLGYEQYF. Combining the CDR3 with reference TRBV7-6 and TRBJ2-7 gives the whole variable domain GAGVSQSPRYKVTKRGQDVALRCDPISGHVSLYWYRQALGQGPEFLTYFNYEAQQDKSGLPNDRFSAERPEGSISTLTIQRTEQRDSAMYRCASSLGTGLGYEQYFGPGTRLTVT.